Listed below are T cell receptor beta chains from one sample, sequenced in a study of blood T cell repertoires in COVID-19. Clones were read by immunoSEQ multiplex PCR, and TCRdb kept only the in-frame ones, dropping some. The top ten hold under 15% of the sample, which has tens of thousands of clones, around 90% seen once. The sequencing input was peripheral blood. These receptors were collected from a human donor with active COVID-19. The donor label of this sample is uncertain. CDR3s include the opening cysteine and the closing phenylalanine or tryptophan. A D gene is named only where the DNA matches it firmly. Size tells how often a clone was seen (once, few, many) or the class of an expanded clone, and some rows leave it out.

J	V	size	D	CDR3	DNA
TRBJ2-7	TRBV21-1	NA	NA	CASSKGTGTYEQYF	TGTGCCAGCAGCAAAGGAACGGGAACCTACGAGCAGTACTTC
TRBJ2-7	TRBV6-6	NA	TRBD1	CASSPRDRGPWEYF	TGTGCCAGCAGTCCGCGGGACAGGGGGCCGTGGGAGTACTTC
TRBJ1-1	TRBV28	NA	TRBD1	CASSFRDRATEAFF	TGTGCCAGCAGTTTCCGGGACAGAGCCACCGAAGCTTTCTTT
TRBJ1-2	TRBV28	NA	NA	CASSSLDGYTF	TGTGCCAGCAGCTCGTTAGATGGCTACACCTTC
TRBJ1-6	TRBV11-2	NA	TRBD1	CASRTQGVNSPLHF	TGTGCCAGCAGAACTCAGGGGGTGAATTCACCCCTCCACTTT
TRBJ1-2	TRBV19	NA	TRBD1	CASRTGDYGYTF	TGTGCCAGTAGAACAGGGGACTATGGCTACACCTTC
TRBJ1-5	TRBV23-1	NA	TRBD1	CASSQERQGALYSNQPQHF	TGCGCCAGCAGTCAAGAGAGACAGGGGGCGTTATATAGCAATCAGCCCCAGCATTTT
TRBJ2-2	TRBV2	NA	NA	CASSETSPGELFF	TGTGCCAGCAGTGAGACTTCCCCCGGGGAGCTGTTTTTT
TRBJ2-7	TRBV18	once	NA	CASNPGLSYEQYF	TGTGCCAGTAATCCTGGCCTTTCCTACGAGCAGTACTTC
TRBJ1-4	TRBV7-9	NA	NA	CASSLRARANEKLFF	TGTGCCAGCAGCTTAAGGGCCAGGGCTAATGAAAAACTGTTTTTT
TRBJ2-5	TRBV30	NA	TRBD1	CAWLRTGPETQYF	TGTGCCTGGCTAAGGACAGGGCCAGAGACCCAGTACTTC
TRBJ2-6	TRBV10-3	NA	TRBD2	CAISGGGVSGANVLTF	TGTGCCATCAGTGGTGGGGGGGTCTCTGGGGCCAACGTCCTGACTTTC
TRBJ2-1	TRBV11-3	NA	TRBD1	CASSLVGQGASGQFF	TGTGCCAGCAGCTTAGTGGGACAGGGGGCCTCTGGGCAGTTCTTC
TRBJ2-7	TRBV5-1	NA	TRBD2	CASSLPGGGYEQYF	TGCGCCAGCAGCTTACCGGGAGGTGGGTACGAGCAGTACTTC
TRBJ2-2	TRBV4-3	once	TRBD1	CASSQQQGSRNTGELFF	TGCGCCAGCAGCCAACAACAGGGGTCTCGGAACACCGGGGAGCTGTTTTTT
TRBJ2-5	TRBV7-2	NA	NA	CASSLQGFQETQYF	TGTGCCAGCAGTTTACAGGGCTTTCAAGAGACCCAGTACTTC
TRBJ2-5	TRBV5-8	NA	NA	CASSLGQRAQETQYF	TGTGCCAGCAGCTTAGGGCAGAGGGCCCAAGAGACCCAGTACTTC
TRBJ1-6	TRBV11-2	few	TRBD1	CASSWGTGYSYNSPLHF	TGTGCCAGCAGCTGGGGGACAGGGTACTCCTATAATTCACCCCTCCACTTT
TRBJ1-2	TRBV7-2	NA	NA	CASAAGGSYGYTF	TGTGCCAGCGCGGCGGGGGGAAGCTATGGCTACACCTTC
TRBJ1-1	TRBV11-3	NA	NA	CASSSGRRDTEAFF	TGTGCCAGCAGCTCGGGCAGGCGGGACACTGAAGCTTTCTTT
TRBJ2-7	TRBV5-1	NA	TRBD2	CASSLEYLAGGYEQYF	TGCGCCAGCAGCTTGGAGTATCTAGCGGGAGGGTACGAGCAGTACTTC
TRBJ2-7	TRBV6-2/TRBV6-3	NA	TRBD1	CASSRHLTGGIDEQYF	TGTGCCAGCAGTCGACACCTCACAGGGGGCATCGACGAGCAGTACTTC
TRBJ1-1	TRBV7-9	NA	NA	CASSFRSHQNTEAFF	TGTGCCAGCAGCTTCCGGTCCCACCAAAACACTGAAGCTTTCTTT
TRBJ2-3	TRBV11-3	NA	TRBD1	CASSEGAKGCF	TGTGCCAGCAGCGAGGGGGCCAAAGGTTGTTTT
TRBJ1-4	TRBV7-9	NA	NA	CASSLGKGQLLFF	TGTGCCAGCAGCTTAGGCAAAGGACAGTTACTGTTTTTT
TRBJ1-5	TRBV4-1	NA	TRBD1	CASSQDWAGGQPQHF	TGCGCCAGCAGCCAAGATTGGGCAGGGGGTCAGCCCCAGCATTTT
TRBJ2-3	TRBV24-1	NA	NA	CATSDGDSGDTQYF	TGTGCCACCAGTGATGGGGACTCTGGGGATACGCAGTATTTT
TRBJ2-4	TRBV19	NA	TRBD1	CASSDGTGTTQWYF	TGTGCCAGTAGTGACGGGACAGGGACTACTCAGTGGTACTTC
TRBJ2-7	TRBV7-8	NA	TRBD1	CASSLSGTVRYEQYF	TGTGCCAGCAGCTTATCCGGGACAGTGAGATACGAGCAGTACTTC
TRBJ2-7	TRBV29-1	NA	TRBD2	CSVGLAGPYEQYF	TGCAGCGTAGGACTAGCGGGGCCCTACGAGCAGTACTTC